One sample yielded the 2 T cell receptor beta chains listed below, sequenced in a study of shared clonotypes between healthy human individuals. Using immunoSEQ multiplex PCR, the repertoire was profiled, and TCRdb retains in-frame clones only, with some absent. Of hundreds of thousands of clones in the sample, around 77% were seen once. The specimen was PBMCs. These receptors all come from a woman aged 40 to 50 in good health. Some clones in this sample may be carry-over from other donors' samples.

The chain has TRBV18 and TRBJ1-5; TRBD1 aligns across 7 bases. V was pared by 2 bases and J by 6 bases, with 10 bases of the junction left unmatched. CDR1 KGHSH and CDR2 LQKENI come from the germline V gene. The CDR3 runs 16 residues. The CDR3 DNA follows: TGTGCCAGCTCACCAACAAGGGGGCCAGAGCTTCAGCCCCAGCATTTT. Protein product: CASSPTRGPELQPQHF.

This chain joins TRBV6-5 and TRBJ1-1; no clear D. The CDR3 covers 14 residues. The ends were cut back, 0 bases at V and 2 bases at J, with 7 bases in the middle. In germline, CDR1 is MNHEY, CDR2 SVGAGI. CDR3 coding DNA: TGTGCCAGCAGTTACTCTGGACGAAACACTGAAGCTTTCTTT. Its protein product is CASSYSGRNTEAFF.